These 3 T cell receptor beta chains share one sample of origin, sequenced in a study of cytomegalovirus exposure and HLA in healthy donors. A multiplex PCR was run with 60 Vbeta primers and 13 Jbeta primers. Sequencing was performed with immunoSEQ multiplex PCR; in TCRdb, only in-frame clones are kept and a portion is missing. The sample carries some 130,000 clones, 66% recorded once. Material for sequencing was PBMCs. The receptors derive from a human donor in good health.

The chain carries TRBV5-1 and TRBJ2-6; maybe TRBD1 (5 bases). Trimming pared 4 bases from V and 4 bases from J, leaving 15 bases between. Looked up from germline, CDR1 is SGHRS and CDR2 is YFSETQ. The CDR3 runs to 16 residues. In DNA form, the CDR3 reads TGCGCCAGCAGCCTGCAGGGCTTTGGGGGGGCCAACGTCCTGACTTTC. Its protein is CASSLQGFGGANVLTF.

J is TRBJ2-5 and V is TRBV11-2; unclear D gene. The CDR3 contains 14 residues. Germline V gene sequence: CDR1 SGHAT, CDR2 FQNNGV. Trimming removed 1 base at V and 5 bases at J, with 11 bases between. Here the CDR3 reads CASSLGGRVETQYF. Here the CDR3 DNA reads TGTGCCAGCAGCTTAGGAGGTCGGGTCGAGACCCAGTACTTC. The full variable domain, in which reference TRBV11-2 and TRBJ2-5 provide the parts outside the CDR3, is EAGVAQSPRYKIIEKRQSVAFWCNPISGHATLYWYQQILGQGPKLLIQFQNNGVVDDSQLPKDRFSAERLKGVDSTLKIQPAKLEDSAVYLCASSLGGRVETQYFGPGTRLLVL.

The CDR3 nucleotides read TGCGCCAGCAGCAAGACAGACAAGGAGCAGTACTTC. Encoded protein: CASSKTDKEQYF. The chain combines TRBV4-1 with TRBJ2-7; possible D gene TRBD1, 5 bases. Germline CDR1 and CDR2: MGHRA and YSYEKL. Trimming stripped 5 bases from V and 7 bases from J, with 12 bases between. CDR3 length: 12 residues.